The 9 T cell receptor beta chains given below trace back to one sample, sequenced in a study of T cell changes during pregnancy in multiple sclerosis. Measured with immunoSEQ multiplex PCR; TCRdb has only the in-frame clones, and not every one. The sample shows more than 95,000 clones, 92% of them seen only once. The sequences come from peripheral blood, collected after pregnancy. The receptors come from a female donor with multiple sclerosis, enrolled in a pregnancy study.

The rearrangement joins TRBV11-2 to TRBJ2-6, with TRBD1 identical over 9 bases. The trim removed 5 bases at V and 4 bases at J, leaving 9 bases unmatched. Germline-derived CDR1 and CDR2 are SGHAT and FQNNGV. This CDR3 has 17 amino acids. Here the CDR3 reads CASSHPGTGTGANVLTF. Here the CDR3 DNA reads TGTGCCAGCAGCCATCCCGGGACAGGGACCGGGGCCAACGTCCTGACTTTC.

This sequence joins TRBV19 and TRBJ2-3; 12 bases are a match to TRBD2. CDR3 length: 18 residues. V lost 5 bases and J lost 3; bases outside the gene matches: 12. Germline CDR1 LNHDA, CDR2 SQIVND (reference sequence). The CDR3 DNA reads TGTGCCAGTAGTCAGGGACAGACTAGCGGGAGTAATACAGATACGCAGTATTTT. This encodes CASSQGQTSGSNTDTQYF.

This chain uses TRBV7-9 with TRBJ2-1; D unresolved. V lost 4 bases, J lost 4 bases, and 11 bases lay in between. Germline V CDR1 and CDR2: SEHNR, FQNEAQ (reference sequence). The CDR3 is made up of 14 amino acids. The CDR3 here is CASSSANLYNEQFF. CDR3 coding DNA: TGTGCCAGCAGCTCCGCTAACCTTTACAATGAGCAGTTCTTC.

The CDR3 loop is CASSYMAGQVGGTEAFF. In DNA form, the CDR3 reads TGTGCCAGCAGCTATATGGCGGGACAGGTAGGCGGCACTGAAGCTTTCTTT. V gene TRBV11-2 combines with J gene TRBJ1-1; 8 bases map to TRBD1. The germline V gene has CDR1 SGHAT and CDR2 FQNNGV. The V gene end was trimmed by 4 bases and the J gene end by 4 bases; junction bases not matched to a gene: 14. The CDR3 runs to 17 residues.

This chain connects TRBV10-1 to TRBJ2-3; D is unresolved. Trimming stripped 3 bases from V and 1 base from J, with 11 bases between. Germline V gene lookup returns CDR1 WNHNN and CDR2 SYGVQD (reference sequence). The length of the CDR3 is 15 residues. This CDR3 reads CASSDSSVGTDTQYF. The DNA for the CDR3 is TGCGCCAGCAGTGATAGCAGCGTCGGCACAGATACGCAGTATTTT.

The chain combines TRBV6-6 with TRBJ2-5, with 12 bases matching TRBD2. Unmatched junction bases numbered 8, after V lost 5 bases and J lost 4 bases. The CDR3 contains 16 residues. Germline V gives CDR1 MNHNY, CDR2 SVGAGI (reference sequence). The CDR3 reads CASSASGLAGTETQYF. CDR3 sequence (DNA): TGTGCCAGCAGTGCATCCGGACTAGCGGGAACAGAGACCCAGTACTTC.

V is TRBV18 and J is TRBJ2-7; TRBD2 agrees at 12 bases. V lost 0 bases, J lost 5 bases, and 5 bases stayed unmatched. Germline V lookup: CDR1 KGHSH, CDR2 LQKENI. The CDR3 totals 16 residues. This chain's CDR3 is CASSPPGLAGGNEQYF. CDR3 nucleotides: TGTGCCAGCTCACCACCGGGGCTAGCGGGAGGGAACGAGCAGTACTTC.

This rearrangement joins TRBV7-9 to TRBJ2-1; 8 bases map to TRBD1. CDR1 and CDR2 from the germline V gene are SEHNR and FQNEAQ (reference sequence). The trim removed 4 bases at V and 4 bases at J, leaving 3 bases unmatched. The CDR3 is made up of 14 amino acids. The CDR3 spells CASSSTGVYNEQFF. In DNA, the CDR3 is TGTGCCAGCAGCTCGACAGGGGTATACAATGAGCAGTTCTTC. Combining the CDR3 with reference TRBV7-9 and TRBJ2-1 gives the whole variable domain DTGVSQNPRHKITKRGQNVTFRCDPISEHNRLYWYRQTLGQGPEFLTYFQNEAQLEKSRLLSDRFSAERPKGSFSTLEIQRTEQGDSAMYLCASSSTGVYNEQFFGPGTRLTVL.

V gene TRBV7-9 combines with J gene TRBJ2-2; D is perhaps TRBD1 (6 bases). Between the trimmed V and J ends, which lost 5 bases and 0 bases, there was a span of 13 bases. CDR3 length equals 16 residues. Germline V lookup: CDR1 SEHNR, CDR2 FQNEAQ (reference sequence). The CDR3 coding sequence is TGTGCCAGCAGCCGACAGGTCCTCGCGAACACCGGGGAGCTGTTTTTT. Encoded protein: CASSRQVLANTGELFF.